This TCR beta chain is from a study of T cells in pancreatic ductal adenocarcinoma. Findings and caveats of the study: Tumor samples had fewer productive templates and approximately 8-fold fewer unique clonotypes than blood.

Surgery without prior neoadjuvant therapy was the treatment of the selected pancreatic ductal adenocarcinoma patients. Using immunoSEQ multiplex PCR, the repertoire was profiled, and TCRdb retains in-frame clones only, with some absent. The sample carries more than 85,000 clones, 90% to 95% recorded once. Germline CDR1 reads SGHRS; CDR2 reads YFSETQ. The V end lost 4 bases, the J end lost 2 bases, and 11 bases lay between the germline ends. The CDR3 length is 14 residues. With regard to this clone: Its antigen remains unidentified.

The sequence was obtained from a human donor with pancreatic ductal adenocarcinoma. The chain is built from TRBV5-1 and TRBJ2-3; D might be TRBD2 (6 bases). The source material was PBMCs. The CDR3 DNA is TGCGCCAGCAGCGAGACTAGTTCCACAGATACGCAGTATTTT. Its translation is CASSETSSTDTQYF.